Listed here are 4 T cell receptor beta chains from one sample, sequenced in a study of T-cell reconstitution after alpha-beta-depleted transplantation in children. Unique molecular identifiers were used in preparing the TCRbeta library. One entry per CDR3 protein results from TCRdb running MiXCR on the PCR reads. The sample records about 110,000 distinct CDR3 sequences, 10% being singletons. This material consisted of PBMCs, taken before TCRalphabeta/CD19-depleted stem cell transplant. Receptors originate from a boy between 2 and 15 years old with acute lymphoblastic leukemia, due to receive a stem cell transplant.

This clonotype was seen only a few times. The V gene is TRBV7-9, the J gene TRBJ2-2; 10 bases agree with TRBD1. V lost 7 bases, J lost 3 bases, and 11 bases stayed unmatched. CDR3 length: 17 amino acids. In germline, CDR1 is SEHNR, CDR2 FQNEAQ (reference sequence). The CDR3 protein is CASMKVHGTGDTGELFF. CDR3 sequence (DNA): TGTGCCAGCATGAAAGTACACGGGACAGGGGACACCGGGGAGCTGTTTTTT.

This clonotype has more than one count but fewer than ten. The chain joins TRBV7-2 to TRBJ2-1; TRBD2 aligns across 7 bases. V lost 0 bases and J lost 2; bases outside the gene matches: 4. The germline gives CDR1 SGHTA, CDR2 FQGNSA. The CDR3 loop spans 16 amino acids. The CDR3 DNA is TGTGCCAGCAGCTTAGCCCTAGCGGATACCTACAATGAGCAGTTCTTC. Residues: CASSLALADTYNEQFF.

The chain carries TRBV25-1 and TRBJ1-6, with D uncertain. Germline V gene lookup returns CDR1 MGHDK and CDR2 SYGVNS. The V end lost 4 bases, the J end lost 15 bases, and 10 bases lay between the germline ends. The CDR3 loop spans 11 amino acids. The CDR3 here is CASSGGSVLHF. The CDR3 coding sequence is TGTGCCAGCAGTGGCGGATCTGTCCTCCACTTT.

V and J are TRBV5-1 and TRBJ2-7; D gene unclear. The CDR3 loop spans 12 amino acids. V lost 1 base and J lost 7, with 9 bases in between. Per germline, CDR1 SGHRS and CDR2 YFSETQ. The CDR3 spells CASSLNSGEQYF. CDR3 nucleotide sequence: TGCGCCAGCAGCTTGAACTCCGGAGAGCAGTACTTC.